This section outlines one TCR beta chain sequence together with its context. The record originates from a study of blood T cells in healthy people across ages. PCR was performed a second time for about 6 to 11 cycles using a sample-barcoded 5' primer and a J-beta primer mix. TCRdb itself ran the 5' RACE reads through MiXCR, one entry per CDR3 protein. The repertoire holds roughly 800,000 distinct CDR3 sequences, with over 45% as singletons. The origin of this receptor is a man aged 25-40 years in good health. The sample taken for sequencing was blood.

CDR3: CAWGTGANYGYTF. The CDR3 region has the DNA TGTGCCTGGGGGACGGGGGCAAACTATGGCTACACCTTC. The V and J genes are TRBV30 and TRBJ1-2, with D possibly being TRBD1 (6 bases). V gave up 5 bases and J gave up 2 bases, with 12 bases separating them. CDR1 is GTSNPN and CDR2 is SVGIG in the germline V gene (reference sequence). The CDR3 covers 13 residues.